Detailed here is one TCR beta chain. As yet, its antigen is unknown. Sequenced by immunoSEQ multiplex PCR; TCRdb stores in-frame clones only, minus some. Of about 200,000 clones listed, about 72% were seen once; the top ten hold 13%. The data are from a study of cytotoxic CD8 clonotypes in ibrutinib-treated CLL. For the study at large: The study included approximately 10 relapsed/refractory and around 16 treatment-naive patients; roughly 17 had IGHV unmutated disease.

General study results and limits: Whereas clonality rose at ibrutinib response, it declined toward baseline at progression. Baseline clonality, above age-matched healthy donor levels, tracked circulating CD8+ T-cell counts.

The length of the CDR3 is 12 residues. The V gene lost 2 bases and the J gene lost 9 bases, with 9 bases spanning the gap. The germline gives CDR1 SGHRS, CDR2 YFSETQ. For TCR beta libraries, about 2.2 micrograms of genomic DNA were obtained from cryopreserved PBMCs. This TCR derives from a human donor with chronic lymphocytic leukemia. The chain recombines TRBV5-1 with TRBJ2-1, with D hard to call. The source was PBMCs, collected after 24 months of ibrutinib treatment. The CDR3 loop is CASSFIASEQFF. CDR3 DNA: TGCGCCAGCAGCTTTATTGCCAGTGAGCAGTTCTTC. Full variable domain (remainder filled in from reference TRBV5-1 and TRBJ2-1): KAGVTQTPRYLIKTRGQQVTLSCSPISGHRSVSWYQQTPGQGLQFLFEYFSETQRNKGNFPGRFSGRQFSNSRSEMNVSTLELGDSALYLCASSFIASEQFFGPGTRLTVL.